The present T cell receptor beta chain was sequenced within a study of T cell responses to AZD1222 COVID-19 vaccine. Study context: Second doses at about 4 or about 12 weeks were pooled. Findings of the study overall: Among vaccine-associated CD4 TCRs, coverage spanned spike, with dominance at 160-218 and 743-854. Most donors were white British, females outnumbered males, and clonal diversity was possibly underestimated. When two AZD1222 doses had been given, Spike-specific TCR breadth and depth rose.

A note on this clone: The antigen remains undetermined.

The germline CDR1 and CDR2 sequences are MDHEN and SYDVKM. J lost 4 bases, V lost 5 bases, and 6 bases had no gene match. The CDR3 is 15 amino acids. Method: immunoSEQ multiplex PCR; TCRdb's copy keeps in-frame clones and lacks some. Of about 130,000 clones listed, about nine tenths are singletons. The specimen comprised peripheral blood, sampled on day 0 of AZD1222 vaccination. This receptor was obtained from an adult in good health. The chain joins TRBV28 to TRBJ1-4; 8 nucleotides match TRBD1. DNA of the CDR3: TGTGCCAGCAGTCAAAACAGGGGGGGTAATGAAAAACTGTTTTTT. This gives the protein CASSQNRGGNEKLFF.